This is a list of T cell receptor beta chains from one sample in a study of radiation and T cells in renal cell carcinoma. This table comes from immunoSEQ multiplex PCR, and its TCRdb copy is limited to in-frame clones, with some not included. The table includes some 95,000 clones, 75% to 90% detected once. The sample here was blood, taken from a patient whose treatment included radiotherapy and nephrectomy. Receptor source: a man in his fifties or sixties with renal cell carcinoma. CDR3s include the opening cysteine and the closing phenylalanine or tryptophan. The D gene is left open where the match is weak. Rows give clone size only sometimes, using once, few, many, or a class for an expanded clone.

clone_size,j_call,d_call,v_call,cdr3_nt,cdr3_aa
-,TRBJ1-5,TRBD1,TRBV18,TGTGCCAGCTCACCAAAACAGGGGATCATGGATCAGCCCCAGCATTTT,CASSPKQGIMDQPQHF
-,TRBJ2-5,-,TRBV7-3,TGTGCCAGCAGCCCAAACAGCGCCGTGTTCTCGGCCCAGTACTTC,CASSPNSAVFSAQYF
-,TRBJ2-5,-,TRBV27,TGTGCCAGCAGGACACAAAAGTACTTC,CASRTQKYF
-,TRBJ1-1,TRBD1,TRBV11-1,TGTGCCAGCAGCCAGGACAGGGGCACTGAAGCTTTCTTT,CASSQDRGTEAFF
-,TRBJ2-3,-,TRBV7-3,TGTGCCAGCAGCTTATCTGACGCCTCGAATACGCAGTATTTT,CASSLSDASNTQYF
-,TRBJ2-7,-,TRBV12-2,TGTGCAAGTCGCTTCTGCCCGTGGGGGAGGGGAGTCTACGAGCAGTACTTC,CASRFCPWGRGVYEQYF
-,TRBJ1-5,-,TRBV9,TGTGCCAGCAGCGTAGGGGACGCCAATCAGCCCCAGCATTTT,CASSVGDANQPQHF
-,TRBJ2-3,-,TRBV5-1,TGCGCCAGCAGCTTTCGGGGGCCCCTAATTACTAGCACAGATACGCAGTATTTT,CASSFRGPLITSTDTQYF
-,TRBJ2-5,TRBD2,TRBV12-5,TGTGCTAGTGGACTAGCGGGAATTGGCGTGCAGACCCAGTACTTC,CASGLAGIGVQTQYF
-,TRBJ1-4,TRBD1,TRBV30,TGTGCCTGGAGTCCAGGCCAGGGGGCAAATGAAAAACTGTTTTTT,CAWSPGQGANEKLFF
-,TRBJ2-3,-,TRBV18,TGTGCCAGCTCTCTTGGTCCCGGTAGGGATACGCAGTATTTT,CASSLGPGRDTQYF
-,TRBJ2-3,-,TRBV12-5,TGTGCTAGTGGTTGGGGGTTAAGCACAGATACGCAGTATTTT,CASGWGLSTDTQYF
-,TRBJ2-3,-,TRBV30,TGTGCCTGGAGTGTAACAGCAACGCAGTATTTT,CAWSVTATQYF
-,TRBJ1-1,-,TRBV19,TGTGCCAGTAGTGCGTGGACAGTCCTTGAAGCTTTCTTT,CASSAWTVLEAFF
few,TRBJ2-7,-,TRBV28,TGTGCCAGCAGTTTAACGGTGAGGGGGACTTTTACCTACGAGCAGTACTTC,CASSLTVRGTFTYEQYF
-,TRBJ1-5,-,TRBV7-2,TGTGCCAGCAGCTTAGCAGTCCAAAGGGGGGGCCAGCCCCAGCATTTT,CASSLAVQRGGQPQHF
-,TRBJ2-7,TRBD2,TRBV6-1,TGTGCCAGCACCGCGGGAGAGTTCTACGAGCAGTACTTC,CASTAGEFYEQYF
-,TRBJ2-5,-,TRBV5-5,TGTGCCAGCAGCTCCAAAACCCTAGGTCCCCTAGAGGAGACCCAGTACTTC,CASSSKTLGPLEETQYF
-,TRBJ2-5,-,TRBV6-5,TGTGCCAGCAGACGACTCCCGGCCGGAGGGGAGACCCAGTACTTC,CASRRLPAGGETQYF
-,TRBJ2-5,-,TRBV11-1,TGTGCCAGCAGCACCCGGGTCGTGGGAGAGACCCAGTACTTC,CASSTRVVGETQYF
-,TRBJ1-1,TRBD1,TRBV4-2,TGTGCCAGCAGCCAAGGACAGGGTTCGGGCACTGAAGCTTTCTTT,CASSQGQGSGTEAFF
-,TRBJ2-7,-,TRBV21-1,TGTGCCCCTACGGCCAGCGGGACCTACGAGCAGTACTTC,CAPTASGTYEQYF
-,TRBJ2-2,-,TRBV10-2,TGCGCCGTCTGCCCAGTAGAGGGGCGGGAAGTCAAGAACACCGGGGAGCTGTTTTTT,CAVCPVEGREVKNTGELFF
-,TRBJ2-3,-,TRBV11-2,TGTGCCAGCAGCTTCCGCACAGATACGCAGTATTTT,CASSFRTDTQYF
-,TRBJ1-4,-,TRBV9,TGTGCCAGCAGCAGACAGGAGGGCGAGGGGGGAAAACTGTTTTTT,CASSRQEGEGGKLFF
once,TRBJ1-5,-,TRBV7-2,TGTGCCAGCAGCTTAGATAATCAGCCCCAGCATTTT,CASSLDNQPQHF
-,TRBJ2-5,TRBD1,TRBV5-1,TGCGCCAGCAGAACCGGGACAGGGGGAGAGACCCAGTACTTC,CASRTGTGGETQYF
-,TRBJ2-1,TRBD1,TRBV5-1,TGCGCCAGCAGCTTCGGGACAGGGGGCACGGATGAGCAGTTCTTC,CASSFGTGGTDEQFF
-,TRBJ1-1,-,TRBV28,TGTGCCAGCAGTTTAGGACGGGTGGGCACTGAAGCTTTCTTT,CASSLGRVGTEAFF
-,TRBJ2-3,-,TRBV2,TGTGCCAGCAGATACCAGGGTTTAGGGGCAGATACGCAGTATTTT,CASRYQGLGADTQYF
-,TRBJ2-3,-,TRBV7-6,TGTGCCAGCAGCTTTTTTGGAGATACGCAGTATTTT,CASSFFGDTQYF
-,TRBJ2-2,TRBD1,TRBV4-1,TGCGCCAGCAGCCAGGGGACAGCGAACACCGGGGAGCTGTTTTTT,CASSQGTANTGELFF
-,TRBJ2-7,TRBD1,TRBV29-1,TGCAGCGTTGCGGGACAGAGCTCCTACGAGCAGTACTTC,CSVAGQSSYEQYF
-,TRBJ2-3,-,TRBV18,TGTGCCAGCTCACCACCTGCTAAAGAGACTATGAGGGATACGCAGTATTTT,CASSPPAKETMRDTQYF
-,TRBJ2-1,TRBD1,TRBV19,TGTGCCAGTAGCCCGCTGGGACAGCAATCTTTGAATGAGCAGTTCTTC,CASSPLGQQSLNEQFF
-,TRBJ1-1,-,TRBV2,TGTGCCAGCACCCTGAGGCCCCAGGTGAACACTGAAGCTTTCTTT,CASTLRPQVNTEAFF
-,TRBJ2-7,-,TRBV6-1,TGTGCCAGCAGGGCAGGCGCCGAGCAGTACTTC,CASRAGAEQYF
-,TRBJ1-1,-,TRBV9,TGTGCCAGCAGCCTCCAAGGACAGAACACTGAAGCTTTCTTT,CASSLQGQNTEAFF
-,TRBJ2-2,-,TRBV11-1,TGTGCCAGCAGCTACGAGGCCGGCGGGGAGCTGTTTTTT,CASSYEAGGELFF
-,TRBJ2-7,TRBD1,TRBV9,TGTGCCAGCAGCGCGGGACAGGGGGAGCAGTACTTC,CASSAGQGEQYF
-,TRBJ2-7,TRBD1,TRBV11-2,TGTGCCAGCAGCCTAGACAGGGCATACGAGCAGTACTTC,CASSLDRAYEQYF
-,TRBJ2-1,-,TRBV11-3,TGTGCCAGCAGCCCCCGCGGCGATGAGCAGTTCTTC,CASSPRGDEQFF
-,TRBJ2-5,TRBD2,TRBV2,TGTGCCAGCAGTGTGTTCCTCGTAGCGGGACAAGAGACCCAGTACTTC,CASSVFLVAGQETQYF
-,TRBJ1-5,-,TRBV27,TGTGCCAGCAGTTTAACTGGGGGAGGGTTTGGCAATCAGCCCCAGCATTTT,CASSLTGGGFGNQPQHF
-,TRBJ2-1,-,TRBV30,TGTGCCTGGAGTGTAGCAGGGCACCGGTTCTTC,CAWSVAGHRFF
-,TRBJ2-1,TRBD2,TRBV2,TGTGCCAGCAGGGCCGGGGCGGGAGGGCCTCGTGGTGAGCAGTTCTTC,CASRAGAGGPRGEQFF
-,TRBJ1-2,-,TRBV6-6,TGTGCCAGCACTCCTAGACAGACGAACTATGGCTACACCTTC,CASTPRQTNYGYTF
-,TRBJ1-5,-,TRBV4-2,TGTGCCAGCAGCCAAGATTGGGACCGGCTTTTATTGCCCCAGCATTTT,CASSQDWDRLLLPQHF
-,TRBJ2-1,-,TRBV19,TGTGCCAGTAGTACGCAGGGGTCGTCCTACAATGAGCAGTTCTTC,CASSTQGSSYNEQFF
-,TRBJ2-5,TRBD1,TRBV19,TGTGCCAGTAGTTCAGGGGGCGAGGAGACCCAGTACTTC,CASSSGGEETQYF
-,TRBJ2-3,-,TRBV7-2,TGTGCCAGCAGCTTCAGCGGGCGCACAGATACGCAGTATTTT,CASSFSGRTDTQYF